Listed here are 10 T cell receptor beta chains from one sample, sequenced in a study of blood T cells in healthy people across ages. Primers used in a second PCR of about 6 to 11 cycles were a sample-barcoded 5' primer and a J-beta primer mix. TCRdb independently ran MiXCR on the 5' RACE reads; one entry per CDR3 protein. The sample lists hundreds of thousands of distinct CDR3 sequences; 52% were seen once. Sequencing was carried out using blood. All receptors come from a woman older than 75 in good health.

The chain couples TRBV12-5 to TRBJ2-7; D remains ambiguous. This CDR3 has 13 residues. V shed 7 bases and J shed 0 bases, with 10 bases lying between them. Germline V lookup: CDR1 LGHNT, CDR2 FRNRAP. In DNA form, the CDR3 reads TGTGCTAGTGTTGCAGCGAGCTCCTACGAGCAGTACTTC. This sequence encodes CASVAASSYEQYF.

The CDR3: CASSQEGQDDNEQFF. In DNA, the CDR3 is TGCGCCAGCAGCCAAGAGGGACAGGATGACAATGAGCAGTTCTTC. This chain joins TRBV4-3 and TRBJ2-1; 8 bases match TRBD1. CDR1 LGHNA and CDR2 YSLEER come from the germline V gene. V gave up 0 bases and J gave up 5 bases; unmatched junction bases: 3. This CDR3 is 15 amino acids long.

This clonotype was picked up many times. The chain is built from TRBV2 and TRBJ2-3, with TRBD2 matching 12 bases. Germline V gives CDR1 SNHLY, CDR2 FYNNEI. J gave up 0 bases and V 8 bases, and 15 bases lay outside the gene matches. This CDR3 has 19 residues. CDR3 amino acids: CASETSGSGFGDSTDTQYF. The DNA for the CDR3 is TGTGCCAGCGAGACTAGCGGGAGTGGGTTCGGTGACAGCACAGATACGCAGTATTTT.

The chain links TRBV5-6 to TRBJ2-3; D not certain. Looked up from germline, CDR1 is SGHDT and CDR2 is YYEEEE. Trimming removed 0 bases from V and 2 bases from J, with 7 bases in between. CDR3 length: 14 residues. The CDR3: CASSLDRPTDTQYF. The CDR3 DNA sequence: TGTGCCAGCAGCTTGGACAGACCCACAGATACGCAGTATTTT.

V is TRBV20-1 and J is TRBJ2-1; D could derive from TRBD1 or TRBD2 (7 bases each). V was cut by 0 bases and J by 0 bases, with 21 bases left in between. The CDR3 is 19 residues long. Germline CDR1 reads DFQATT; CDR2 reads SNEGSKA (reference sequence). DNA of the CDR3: TGCAGTGCTAGAGATAGATCAGGGGGAGGCGGGAGCTCCTACAATGAGCAGTTCTTC. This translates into CSARDRSGGGGSSYNEQFF.

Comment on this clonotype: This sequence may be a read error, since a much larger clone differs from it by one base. The CDR3 DNA is TGCAGCGTGGGACAGGCATCGAGCTCCTACAATGAGCAGTACTTC. Translating it yields CSVGQASSSYNEQYF. The chain uses TRBV29-1 and TRBJ2-1, with 8 bases lining up with TRBD1. The DNA end is a closer match to TRBJ2-7, so the J assignment may be wrong. The CDR3 spans 15 residues. Germline V gene data show CDR1 as SQVTM and CDR2 as ANQGSEA.

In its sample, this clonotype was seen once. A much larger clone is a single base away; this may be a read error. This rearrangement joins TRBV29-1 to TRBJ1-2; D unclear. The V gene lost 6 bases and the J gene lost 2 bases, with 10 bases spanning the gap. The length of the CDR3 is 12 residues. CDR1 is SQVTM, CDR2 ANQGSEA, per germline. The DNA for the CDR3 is TGCAGCGTGGTGACGGGGAACTATGGCTACACCTTC. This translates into CSVVTGNYGYTF. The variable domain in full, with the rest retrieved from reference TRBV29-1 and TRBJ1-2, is SAVISQKPSRDICQRGTSLTIQCQVDSQVTMMFWYRQQPGQSLTLIATANQGSEATYESGFVIDKFPISRPNLTFSTLTVSNMSPEDSSIYLCSVVTGNYGYTFGSGTRLTVV.

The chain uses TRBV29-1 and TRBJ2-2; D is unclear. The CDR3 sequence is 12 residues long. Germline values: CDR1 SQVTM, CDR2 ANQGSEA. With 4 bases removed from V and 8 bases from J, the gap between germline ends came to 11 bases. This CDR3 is CSVGAVQGELFF. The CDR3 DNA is TGCAGCGTTGGGGCAGTCCAAGGGGAGCTGTTTTTT.

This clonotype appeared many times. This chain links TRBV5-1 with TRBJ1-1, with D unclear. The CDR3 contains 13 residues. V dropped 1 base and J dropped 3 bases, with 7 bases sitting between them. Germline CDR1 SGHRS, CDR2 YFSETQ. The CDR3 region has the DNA TGCGCCAGCAGCTTGACATGGGACACTGAAGCTTTCTTT. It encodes CASSLTWDTEAFF.

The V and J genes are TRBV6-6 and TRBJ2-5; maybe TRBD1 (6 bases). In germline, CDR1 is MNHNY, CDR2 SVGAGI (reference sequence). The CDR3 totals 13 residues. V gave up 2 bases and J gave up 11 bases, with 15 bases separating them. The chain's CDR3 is CASSYAGANEQYF. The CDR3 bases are TGTGCCAGCAGTTACGCAGGGGCCAATGAGCAGTACTTC.